This TCR beta chain was found in a study of T cells expressing NK-cell markers. Whole-study context: Eight donors were sequenced, of whom seven were HCMV-seropositive, while the remaining one was HCMV-seronegative.

From its re-call of the 5' RACE reads, TCRdb lists each CDR3 protein once, without DNA. The sample totals about 370,000 distinct CDR3 sequences; its top ten clones hold about 11%. General observations from the study: Dominant NKG2C+ clonotypes in roughly 6 donors made up about 1.0-7.0% of CD8+ T cells.

To note about this clonotype: Its antigen is not known.

The sequenced sample was blood T cells: a sorted CD56 or NKG2C T cell subset, CD4+ or CD8+ T cells, or bulk PBMC T cells (not recorded which). This receptor was obtained from a woman aged 45-65 years in good health.

CDR3 loop: CATSDPTGENQPQHF. The J gene is TRBJ1-5, the V gene TRBV24-1; TCRdb proposes TRBD1, but this gene call is untestable without DNA. The germline gives CDR1 KGHDR, CDR2 SFDVKD. This CDR3 region has 15 residues.